What follows are 12 T cell receptor beta chains derived from one specimen sequenced in a study of blood T cell repertoires in COVID-19. The protocol was immunoSEQ multiplex PCR, while the TCRdb copy is restricted to in-frame clones and leaves out a portion. The profile shows hundreds of thousands of clones, 70% to 90% of them singletons. Sequencing was performed on peripheral blood. The receptors stem from a woman younger than 45 who had recovered from COVID-19.

This clone was seen more than once but under ten times. This chain connects TRBV21-1 to TRBJ1-1. TRBV21-1 is an annotated pseudogene. The CDR3 runs to 13 residues. CDR3 nucleotide sequence: TGTGCCAGCAGCAGTAATTCAAGGGGGGGGGCTTTCTTT. It encodes CASSSNSRGGAFF.

The rearrangement joins TRBV9 to TRBJ2-3, with D hard to call. Germline-derived CDR1 and CDR2 are SGDLS and YYNGEE. The germline V and J ends were trimmed by 0 bases and 4 bases, with 6 bases remaining between them. The CDR3 length is 13 residues. Written as DNA, the CDR3 is TGTGCCAGCAGCGTAGCCTTTTCAGATACGCAGTATTTT. This translates into CASSVAFSDTQYF.

The rearrangement links TRBV19 to TRBJ2-7, with 12 bases aligning to TRBD2. The CDR3 is 17 amino acids. Looked up from germline, CDR1 is LNHDA and CDR2 is SQIVND (reference sequence). The junction had 9 bases not matched to a gene; V was cut back by 6 bases and J by 0 bases. In nucleotides, the CDR3 is TGTGCCAGTAGCTCTACTAGCGGGGGGCTCAGCTCCTACGAGCAGTACTTC. Amino acid sequence: CASSSTSGGLSSYEQYF.

J is TRBJ2-3 and V is TRBV5-6; 9 bases align to TRBD2. The CDR3 length is 16 residues. V shed 4 bases and J 2 bases; nucleotides not matched to a gene: 8. CDR1 is SGHDT and CDR2 is YYEEEE in the germline V gene. CDR3 nucleotides: TGTGCCAGCAGCCTCACGACTAGCGGAATCACAGATACGCAGTATTTT. Protein sequence: CASSLTTSGITDTQYF. Filled out from reference TRBV5-6 and TRBJ2-3, the complete variable domain reads DAGVTQSPTHLIKTRGQQVTLRCSPKSGHDTVSWYQQALGQGPQFIFQYYEEEERQRGNFPDRFSGHQFPNYSSELNVNALLLGDSALYLCASSLTTSGITDTQYFGPGTRLTVL.

This clone was counted between two and nine times. The rearrangement uses TRBV20-1 and TRBJ2-1; tentatively, D is TRBD1 (5 bases). The V and J ends lost 3 bases and 9 bases respectively, with 9 bases between them. The germline V gene encodes CDR1 DFQATT and CDR2 SNEGSKA (reference sequence). The CDR3 is made up of 11 amino acids. The CDR3 DNA sequence: TGCAGTGCTAGTCACAGGCTTGAGCAGTTCTTC. It is translated as CSASHRLEQFF.

V is TRBV6-2 or TRBV6-3 and J is TRBJ2-1, with a possible D match to TRBD1 (5 bases). The CDR3 totals 12 residues. Germline V gene data show CDR1 as MNHEY and CDR2 as SVGEGT. Between the trimmed V and J ends, which lost 2 bases and 8 bases, there was a span of 7 bases. Here the CDR3 reads CASSYGADEQFF. The DNA of the CDR3 is TGTGCCAGCAGTTACGGGGCGGATGAGCAGTTCTTC.

The gene calls are TRBV5-1 and TRBJ1-4; D is uncertain. Germline CDR1 SGHRS, CDR2 YFSETQ. Trimming stripped 4 bases from V and 0 bases from J, with 10 bases between. CDR3 length: 15 amino acids. Here the CDR3 reads CASSPNPATNEKLFF. CDR3 sequence (DNA): TGCGCCAGCAGCCCTAACCCTGCAACTAATGAAAAACTGTTTTTT. The entire variable domain, with the rest obtained from reference TRBV5-1 and TRBJ1-4, is as follows: KAGVTQTPRYLIKTRGQQVTLSCSPISGHRSVSWYQQTPGQGLQFLFEYFSETQRNKGNFPGRFSGRQFSNSRSEMNVSTLELGDSALYLCASSPNPATNEKLFFGSGTQLSVL.

This rearrangement joins TRBV11-2 to TRBJ2-7; 8 nucleotides line up with TRBD2. Germline CDR1 SGHAT, CDR2 FQNNGV. Trimming cost V 3 bases and J 2 bases; bases outside gene matches: 6. CDR3 size: 15 residues. The CDR3 nucleotides read TGTGCCAGCAGCTTTCTAGCGGGCCCTCCCTACGAGCAGTACTTC. It translates to CASSFLAGPPYEQYF.

The chain couples TRBV12-3 or TRBV12-4 to TRBJ2-1, with unresolved D. Between the trimmed V and J ends, which lost 8 bases and 7 bases, there was a span of 9 bases. The CDR3 is made up of 11 amino acids. The CDR3 DNA follows: TGTGCCAGCGGCAGGTGGAATGAGCAGTTCTTC. This translates into CASGRWNEQFF.

The chain has TRBV6-5 and TRBJ1-4; 9 bases match TRBD1. The germline V gene encodes CDR1 MNHEY and CDR2 SVGAGI. The CDR3 consists of 14 residues. V trimming: 5 bases; J trimming: 8 bases; junction bases outside the gene matches: 6. This CDR3 is CASSQQGAGEKLFF. CDR3 sequence (DNA): TGTGCCAGCAGTCAACAGGGGGCTGGGGAAAAACTGTTTTTT.

Only a few counts were recorded for this clone. The rearrangement uses TRBV5-8 and TRBJ2-2; maybe TRBD1 (6 bases). Per the germline V gene, CDR1 is SGHTS and CDR2 is YDEGEE. The V gene lost 0 bases and the J gene lost 5 bases, with 14 bases spanning the gap. This CDR3 has 16 residues. The CDR3 sequence: CASSLEQGPRTGELFF. CDR3 coding DNA: TGTGCCAGCAGCTTGGAACAGGGCCCGAGAACCGGGGAGCTGTTTTTT. Drawing the rest from reference TRBV5-8 and TRBJ2-2, the complete variable domain is EAGVTQSPTHLIKTRGQQATLRCSPISGHTSVYWYQQALGLGLQFLLWYDEGEERNRGNFPPRFSGRQFPNYSSELNVNALELEDSALYLCASSLEQGPRTGELFFGEGSRLTVL.

The V call is TRBV7-2, the J call TRBJ2-5; D may be TRBD2 (5 bases). Trimming took off 1 base at V and 9 bases at J, with 12 bases between the two ends. The CDR3 covers 13 residues. From germline, CDR1 is SGHTA and CDR2 FQGNSA. In DNA, the CDR3 is TGTGCCAGCAGCTTAGGAGTTAGGGAGCCCCAGTACTTC. Its translation is CASSLGVREPQYF.